The 20 T cell receptor beta chains in this list originate from one sample, sequenced in a study of CD8+ T cells in alopecia areata. CD4+ cells underwent sorting into CD25+CD127- cells for roughly 5 patients. Extracted from the samples, RNA was reverse transcribed into cDNA to serve as the sequencing template. Using immunoSEQ multiplex PCR, the repertoire was profiled, and TCRdb retains in-frame clones only, with some absent. Of 37,000 or so clones in the sample, roughly 53% were seen once. The sequencing sample was made of CD4+ Tregs sorted from blood. These receptors were collected from a human donor with alopecia areata.

J is TRBJ2-1 and V is TRBV28; no definite D call. The length of the CDR3 is 11 residues. The germline V gene encodes CDR1 MDHEN and CDR2 SYDVKM. Between the trimmed V and J ends, which lost 4 bases and 4 bases, there was a span of 2 bases. The CDR3 DNA reads TGTGCCAGCAGTTCGTACAATGAGCAGTTCTTC. It yields the protein CASSSYNEQFF.

The rearrangement links TRBV6-6 to TRBJ1-1; TRBD1 might be the D (5 bases). The V gene's germline CDR1 is MNHNY and CDR2 SVGAGI (reference sequence). Trimming removed 7 bases at V and 5 bases at J, with 11 bases between. The CDR3 sequence is 12 residues long. The DNA for the CDR3 is TGTGCCAGCAACGACTGGGGGACTGAAGCTTTCTTT. It encodes CASNDWGTEAFF.

The chain is built from TRBV18 and TRBJ2-3, with D maybe TRBD1 (6 bases). This CDR3 has 15 amino acids. V was pared by 3 bases and J by 0 bases, with 10 bases between. Per germline, CDR1 KGHSH and CDR2 LQKENI. The chain's CDR3 is CASSPLDRSTDTQYF. CDR3 sequence (DNA): TGTGCCAGCTCACCGCTCGACAGGAGCACAGATACGCAGTATTTT.

This sequence joins TRBV5-6 and TRBJ2-4; 8 bases fit TRBD2. The germline CDR1 and CDR2 sequences are SGHDT and YYEEEE. CDR3 length: 17 amino acids. Trimming took 0 bases from V and 3 from J; bases not matched to a gene: 8. The CDR3 spells CASSLGGAGAGKNIQYF. The CDR3 region has the DNA TGTGCCAGCAGCTTGGGTGGAGCGGGAGCAGGCAAAAACATTCAGTACTTC.

The chain combines TRBV5-1 with TRBJ2-7; possibly TRBD1 or TRBD2 for D (5 bases each). Trimming removed 1 base from V and 3 bases from J, with 17 bases in between. This CDR3 has 16 amino acids. Looked up from germline, CDR1 is SGHRS and CDR2 is YFSETQ. The CDR3 DNA follows: TGCGCCAGCAGCTTGTTGCGGGCAGGGACCCACTACGAGCAGTACTTC. Translated: CASSLLRAGTHYEQYF. The variable domain in full, with the rest retrieved from reference TRBV5-1 and TRBJ2-7, is KAGVTQTPRYLIKTRGQQVTLSCSPISGHRSVSWYQQTPGQGLQFLFEYFSETQRNKGNFPGRFSGRQFSNSRSEMNVSTLELGDSALYLCASSLLRAGTHYEQYFGPGTRLTVT.

Comments on this clone: This specimen includes other DNA sequences encoding the same CDR3. The chain carries TRBV6-6 and TRBJ2-5; D might be TRBD1 or TRBD2, each matching 5 bases. In germline, CDR1 is MNHNY, CDR2 SVGAGI (reference sequence). This CDR3 is built from 16 residues. V dropped 3 bases and J dropped 2 bases, with 16 bases sitting between them. This chain's CDR3 is CASSYRAGSLQETQYF. CDR3 bases: TGTGCCAGCAGTTATCGGGCAGGGAGTCTTCAAGAGACCCAGTACTTC.

This clone came up a few times. This chain links TRBV13 with TRBJ2-7, with 11 bases matching TRBD1. This CDR3 is built from 15 residues. V shed 0 bases, J shed 9 bases, and the junction held 7 bases outside the gene matches. Germline values: CDR1 PRHDT, CDR2 FYEKMQ (reference sequence). In DNA form, the CDR3 reads TGTGCCAGCAGCTTAGGTGGGACAGGGGGTATCCGGCAGTACTTC. Translating it yields CASSLGGTGGIRQYF.

The rearrangement links TRBV6-6 to TRBJ1-5; 7 bases line up with TRBD1. The CDR3 totals 15 residues. Trimming cost V 0 bases and J 6 bases; bases outside gene matches: 5. CDR1 and CDR2 (germline): MNHNY, SVGAGI (reference sequence). The CDR3 protein is CASSYSGQGVQPQHF. CDR3 DNA sequence: TGTGCCAGCAGTTACTCGGGTCAGGGGGTTCAGCCCCAGCATTTT.

The genes are TRBV7-2 and TRBJ2-7; 10 bases map to TRBD1. The CDR3 covers 14 residues. CDR1 and CDR2 (germline): SGHTA, FQGNSA. V shed 5 bases, J shed 5 bases, and the junction held 6 bases outside the gene matches. In DNA, the CDR3 is TGTGCCAGCAGCCTGGGACAGGGGAGCAACGAGCAGTACTTC. Residues: CASSLGQGSNEQYF.

This chain joins TRBV11-2 and TRBJ1-3; a weak D match, TRBD1 (5 bases). Trimming removed 3 bases at V and 4 bases at J, with 10 bases between. This CDR3 region has 14 residues. CDR1 and CDR2 (germline): SGHAT, FQNNGV. The CDR3 spells CASSLVTEGNTIYF. The CDR3 nucleotides read TGTGCCAGCAGCTTGGTGACAGAAGGAAACACCATATATTTT. Based on the CDR3 plus reference TRBV11-2 and TRBJ1-3, the full variable domain is EAGVAQSPRYKIIEKRQSVAFWCNPISGHATLYWYQQILGQGPKLLIQFQNNGVVDDSQLPKDRFSAERLKGVDSTLKIQPAKLEDSAVYLCASSLVTEGNTIYFGEGSWLTVV.

V and J are TRBV7-2 and TRBJ2-3; a possible D gene is TRBD1 (6 bases). This CDR3 is 16 amino acids long. With 2 bases removed from V and 6 bases from J, the gap between germline ends came to 18 bases. Germline values: CDR1 SGHTA, CDR2 FQGNSA. Here the CDR3 DNA reads TGTGCCAGCAGCTTAAGAAGGGCAGGGGCTGGGGATACGCAGTATTTT. It yields the protein CASSLRRAGAGDTQYF.

The chain combines TRBV7-2 with TRBJ1-2; possible D gene TRBD1, 6 bases. V lost 1 base and J 2 bases, leaving 8 bases between the germline ends. There are 14 residues in the CDR3. Germline values: CDR1 SGHTA, CDR2 FQGNSA. CDR3 nucleotides: TGTGCCAGCAGCTTAGATACAGGGAACTATGGCTACACCTTC. This encodes CASSLDTGNYGYTF.

V gene TRBV18 combines with J gene TRBJ1-4, with a weak D call TRBD1 (5 bases). Trimming removed 5 bases at V and 5 bases at J, with 9 bases between. The CDR3 is 13 residues long. CDR1 is KGHSH, CDR2 LQKENI, per germline. This CDR3 is CASSNNRNEKLFF. The CDR3 DNA is TGTGCCAGCTCAAATAACAGGAATGAAAAACTGTTTTTT.

The chain employs TRBV6-6 and TRBJ2-3; perhaps TRBD2 as D (7 bases). With 7 bases removed from V and 2 bases from J, the gap between germline ends came to 16 bases. CDR1 is MNHNY and CDR2 is SVGAGI in the germline V gene (reference sequence). There are 15 residues in the CDR3. This CDR3 reads CASTISRGATDTQYF. CDR3 bases: TGTGCCAGCACCATCAGTCGGGGGGCCACAGATACGCAGTATTTT.

The chain combines TRBV9 with TRBJ2-1, with D perhaps matching TRBD1 (5 bases). Between the trimmed V and J ends, which lost 3 bases and 1 base, there was a span of 14 bases. Germline lookup yields CDR1 SGDLS and CDR2 YYNGEE. The CDR3 length is 16 residues. As DNA, the CDR3 is TGTGCCAGCAGCGCACAGCAGGGAAGGTCCTACAATGAGCAGTTCTTC. It translates to CASSAQQGRSYNEQFF.

Comments on this clone: A junction end diverges from the germline sequence, so it may reflect a read error. The genes are TRBV7-2 and TRBJ2-3, with TRBD1 identical over 7 bases. The CDR3 runs to 12 residues. CDR1 is SGHTA and CDR2 is FQGNSA in the germline V gene. Here the CDR3 DNA reads TGCGCCAGCAGCCAAGGGGGCGGTACGCAGTATTTT. Its protein product is CASSQGGGTQYF.

The chain has TRBV5-1 and TRBJ2-1; tentative D call: TRBD1 (7 bases). Per germline, CDR1 SGHRS and CDR2 YFSETQ. Trimming stripped 1 base from V and 7 bases from J, with 18 bases between. The CDR3 covers 16 residues. CDR3 in amino acids: CASSLNGGTDTNEQFF. For the CDR3, the DNA is TGCGCCAGCAGCTTGAATGGGGGGACAGACACGAATGAGCAGTTCTTC.

This rearrangement joins TRBV15 to TRBJ2-1; maybe TRBD2 (6 bases). The V end was cut by 1 base, the J end by 6 bases, with 10 bases between. Germline lookup yields CDR1 LNHNV and CDR2 YYDKDF (reference sequence). This CDR3 comprises 14 residues. Here the CDR3 reads CATSRGGEGNEQFF. The CDR3 DNA reads TGTGCCACCAGCAGAGGCGGGGAAGGCAATGAGCAGTTCTTC.

This clone has more than one count but fewer than ten. This sequence joins TRBV7-2 and TRBJ1-3; D is uncertain. The ends were cut back, 1 base at V and 4 bases at J, with 11 bases in the middle. Germline V CDR1 and CDR2: SGHTA, FQGNSA. The CDR3 sequence is 15 residues long. CDR3 protein: CASSLDHGHGNTIYF. The CDR3 DNA sequence: TGTGCCAGCAGCTTAGATCATGGGCACGGAAACACCATATATTTT.

The rearrangement joins TRBV28 to TRBJ2-1; D call uncertain. This CDR3 contains 14 residues. Germline V gene lookup returns CDR1 MDHEN and CDR2 SYDVKM. The V end lost 2 bases, the J end lost 8 bases, and 13 bases lay between the germline ends. In DNA, the CDR3 is TGTGCCAGCAGTTTAGTAGCCAGGTACCATGAGCAGTTCTTC. Its translation: CASSLVARYHEQFF.